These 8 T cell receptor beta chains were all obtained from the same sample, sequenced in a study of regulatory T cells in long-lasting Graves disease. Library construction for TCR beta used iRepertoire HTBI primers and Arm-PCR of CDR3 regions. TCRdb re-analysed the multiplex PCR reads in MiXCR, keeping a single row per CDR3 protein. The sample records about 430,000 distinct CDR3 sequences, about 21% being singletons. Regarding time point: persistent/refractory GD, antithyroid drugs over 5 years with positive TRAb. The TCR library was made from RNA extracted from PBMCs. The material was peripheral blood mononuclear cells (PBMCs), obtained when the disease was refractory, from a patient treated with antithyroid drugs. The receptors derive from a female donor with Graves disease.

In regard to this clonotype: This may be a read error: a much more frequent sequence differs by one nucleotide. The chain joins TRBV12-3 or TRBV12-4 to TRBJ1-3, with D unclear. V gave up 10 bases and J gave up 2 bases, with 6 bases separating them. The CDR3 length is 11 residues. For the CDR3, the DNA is TGTGCCACCCTCCCTGGAAACACCATATATTTT. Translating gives CATLPGNTIYF.

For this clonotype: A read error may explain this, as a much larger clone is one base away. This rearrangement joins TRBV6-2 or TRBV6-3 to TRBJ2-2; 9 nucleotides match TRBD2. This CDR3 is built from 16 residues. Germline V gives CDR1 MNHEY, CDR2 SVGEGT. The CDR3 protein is CVSIAATSGNTGELFF. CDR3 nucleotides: TGTGTCAGCATTGCGGCGACTAGCGGGAACACCGGGGAGCTGTTTTTT.

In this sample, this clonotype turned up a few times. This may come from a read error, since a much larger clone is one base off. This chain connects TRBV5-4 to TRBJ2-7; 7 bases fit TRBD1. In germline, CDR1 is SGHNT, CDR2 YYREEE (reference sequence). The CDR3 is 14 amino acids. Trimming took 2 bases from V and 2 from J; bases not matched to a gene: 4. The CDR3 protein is CASSFGTETYEQYF. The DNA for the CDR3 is TGTGCCAGCAGCTTCGGGACAGAAACCTACGAGCAGTACTTC.

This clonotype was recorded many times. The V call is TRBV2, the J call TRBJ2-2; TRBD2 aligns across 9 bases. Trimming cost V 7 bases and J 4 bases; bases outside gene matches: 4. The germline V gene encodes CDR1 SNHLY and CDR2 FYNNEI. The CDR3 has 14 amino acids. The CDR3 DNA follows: TGTGCCAGCACGGGACTAGCATCCACCGGGGAGCTGTTTTTT. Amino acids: CASTGLASTGELFF.

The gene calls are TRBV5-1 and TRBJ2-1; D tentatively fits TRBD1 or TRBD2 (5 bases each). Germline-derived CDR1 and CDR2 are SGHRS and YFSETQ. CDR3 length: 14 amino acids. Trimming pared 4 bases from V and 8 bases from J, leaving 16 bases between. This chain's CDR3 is CASSGTGNSHEQFF. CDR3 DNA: TGCGCCAGCAGCGGGACCGGGAATTCACATGAGCAGTTCTTC.

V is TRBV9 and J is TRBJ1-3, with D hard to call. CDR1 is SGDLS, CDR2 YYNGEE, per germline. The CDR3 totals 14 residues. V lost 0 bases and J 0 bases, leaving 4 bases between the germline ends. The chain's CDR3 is CASSVGDSGNTIYF. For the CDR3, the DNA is TGTGCCAGCAGCGTAGGAGACTCTGGAAACACCATATATTTT.

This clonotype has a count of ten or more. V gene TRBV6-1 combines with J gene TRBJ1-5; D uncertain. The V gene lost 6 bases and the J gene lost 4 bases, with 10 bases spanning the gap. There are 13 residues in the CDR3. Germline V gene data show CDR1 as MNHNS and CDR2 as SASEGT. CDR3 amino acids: CASRSTGNQPQHF. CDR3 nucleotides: TGTGCCAGCAGGAGTACCGGGAATCAGCCCCAGCATTTT.

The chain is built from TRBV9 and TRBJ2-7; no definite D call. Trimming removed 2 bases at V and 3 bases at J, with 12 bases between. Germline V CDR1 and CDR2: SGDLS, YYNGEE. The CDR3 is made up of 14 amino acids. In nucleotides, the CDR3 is TGTGCCAGCAGCGTTGGCCAGTCCGGCTACGAGCAGTACTTC. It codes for CASSVGQSGYEQYF.